This record concerns one TCR beta chain sequence. Its antigen target is currently unknown. The sample holds no much larger clone one base away, and base qualities are not on file. PBMCs were isolated by Ficoll-Paque density gradient centrifugation. TCRdb records Illumina NovaSeq 6000 as the sequencer. TCRalpha and TCRbeta cDNA libraries were built by 5'RACE with constant-segment primers, adding sample barcodes and unique molecular identifiers. Trizol reagent was used to extract RNA from every sample. Library amplification was performed in two PCR steps, and a second sample barcode and Illumina TruSeq adapters were introduced in the second step. Sequencing of the libraries was done on an Illumina NovaSeq, producing 2 x 150 bp paired-end reads. The published analysis was carried out like this. Reads were demultiplexed and collapsed into UMI-guided consensus sequences with migec v1.2.7. Using mixcr v2.1.11, UMI consensuses were aligned to TRA and TRB V and J templates and then assembled into clonotypes. A clonotype was counted as expanded or contracted only if both edgeR and NoisET called the change significant, with noise models trained on biological replicates. For edgeR calls, a false discovery rate-adjusted p below 0.01 and a log2 fold-change threshold of 1 were applied. As an exploratory analysis of dynamics, max-normalized trajectories of the 1000 most abundant clonotypes were examined by PCA with hierarchical clustering. Separately sequenced CD4+ and CD8+ repertoires were used to assign the CD4 or CD8 phenotype of responding clones. Using fastp at Q25 and MiXCR, TCRdb reprocessed the public reads and kept productive beta chains. Entries are consolidated by CDR3 protein sequence, retaining the most common genes and DNA. What appears here as the V and J calls and clone size reflects TCRdb's work, not the paper's. This sample comprises approximately 350,000 distinct CDR3 sequences, approximately 29% of them detected only once. Roughly 13% of the sample lies in the top ten.

The data derive from a study of T-cell memory formation after mild COVID-19 (TCRdb year 2021). Study-wide context: TCR sequence clusters from the two donors were largely donor specific. Longitudinal TCRalpha and TCRbeta repertoire sequencing tracked T-cell clones expanding and contracting after mild COVID-19 in a couple of donors. Two young, previously healthy adult volunteers, one female and one male, were included in the cohort.

Taken from cysteine to phenylalanine, the CDR3 has 14 residues. The entry retains the CDR3 DNA only, 42 bases that are in frame from base 1. The CDR1 and CDR2 encoded by the germline V gene are KGHSH and LQKENI. At the junction V is shortened by 6 bases and J by 2 bases, with 12 bases in between. General study outcomes and caveats: Balanced CD4/CD8 phenotypes were observed for clones contracting from day 15 to 85, whereas a bias towards CD4+ was observed for a second wave of clones expanding from day 15 to 37. Some responding clones were detected in pre-infection memory, suggesting pre-existing cross-reactive memory T cells joined the SARS-CoV-2 response. Only two mild cases were covered in the study, and larger cohorts including severe cases with pre-infection samples were considered necessary. Contracting CD4+ clones were found mainly in CM and EM memory subsets, while CD8+ clones were enriched in EMRA. SARS-CoV-2 specificity was not confirmed for the second-wave clones peaking on day 37.

The sequence links TRBV18 to TRBJ2-3; TRBD1 is perhaps the D gene, given 5 matching bases. The specimen was PBMCs or a T cell subset sorted from them (not recorded which). This TCR came from an adult woman who had mild COVID-19 (a few samples of this study predate the infection). The sample titles of this study are shuffled in the database, so cell type and time point are left out; the donor was told from shared clones. The CDR3 protein sequence reads: CASSRGSPTDTQYF. The DNA sequence is as follows: TGTGCCAGCTCTAGGGGCAGCCCCACAGATACGCAGTATTTT.